The rows below give T cell receptor beta chains drawn from one sample of a study of T cell repertoires in cytomegalovirus infection. In TCRdb, the reads were re-called with MiXCR into one record per CDR3 protein. The sample has roughly 860,000 distinct CDR3 sequences; 30% to 35% are singletons. No antigens are known for them. The sequencing used cultured CD8+ T cells from PBMCs, collected from culture after CMV antigen stimulation. The receptors here all came from a human donor in good health (CMV status not recorded). Some clones in this sample may be carry-over from other donors' samples. CDR3s include the opening cysteine and the closing phenylalanine or tryptophan. A D gene is named only where the DNA matches it firmly. Rows give clone size only sometimes, using once, few, many, or a class for an expanded clone.

clone_size,v_call,d_call,j_call,cdr3_aa,cdr3_nt
-,TRBV6-1,-,TRBJ2-7,CASNFGLSYEQYF,TGTGCCAGCAACTTCGGGTTAAGCTACGAGCAGTACTTC
-,TRBV6-6,TRBD2,TRBJ2-1,CASGTSGGREQFF,TGTGCCAGCGGAACTAGCGGGGGGCGTGAGCAGTTCTTC
-,TRBV7-9,-,TRBJ1-1,CASSLPFSNTEAFF,TGTGCCAGCAGCTTACCTTTTTCGAACACTGAAGCTTTCTTT
-,TRBV5-1,-,TRBJ1-5,CASSLTEGIQPQHF,TGCGCCAGCAGCTTGACCGAGGGTATTCAGCCCCAGCATTTT
few,TRBV12-3/TRBV12-4,-,TRBJ2-1,CASCGLVWDEQFF,TGTGCTTCGTGCGGGCTCGTCTGGGATGAGCAGTTCTTC
-,TRBV5-6,-,TRBJ1-1,CASSWTVRNTEAFF,TGTGCCAGCAGCTGGACGGTGAGGAACACTGAAGCTTTCTTT
many,TRBV7-9,-,TRBJ1-2,CASSLTGYGYTF,TGTGCCAGCAGCCTAACAGGGTACGGCTACACCTTC
few,TRBV7-9,-,TRBJ2-3,CASSSRDPENTQYF,TGTGCCAGCAGCTCCCGGGACCCCGAGAATACGCAGTATTTT
few,TRBV6-5,-,TRBJ1-4,CASSYGGGTNEKLFF,TGTGCCAGCAGTTACGGTGGGGGGACTAATGAAAAACTGTTTTTT
-,TRBV4-2,-,TRBJ1-4,CASSQVPGPQREKLFF,TGTGCCAGCAGCCAAGTGCCGGGACCCCAACGCGAAAAACTGTTTTTT
few,TRBV7-8,-,TRBJ1-5,CASSLALAPGGDQPQHF,TGTGCCAGCAGCTTAGCGCTCGCCCCGGGCGGGGATCAGCCCCAGCATTTT
many,TRBV7-6,-,TRBJ2-5,CASSLVTGSETQYF,TGTGCCAGCAGCTTAGTCACGGGGTCAGAGACCCAGTACTTC
few,TRBV10-3,-,TRBJ1-2,CAISNRDPVDDGYTF,TGTGCCATCAGTAATCGGGACCCAGTTGATGATGGCTACACCTTC
few,TRBV29-1,TRBD1,TRBJ2-2,CSVTGTGGAGELFF,TGCAGCGTTACCGGGACAGGAGGCGCCGGGGAGCTGTTTTTT
-,TRBV10-3,-,TRBJ1-1,CAISEYRENTEAFF,TGTGCCATCAGTGAGTACAGGGAAAACACTGAAGCTTTCTTT
few,TRBV29-1,-,TRBJ2-2,CSVEDYITGELFF,TGCAGCGTTGAAGATTACATTACCGGGGAGCTGTTTTTT
many,TRBV7-9,TRBD1,TRBJ2-2,CASSLARGTGSANTGELFF,TGTGCCAGCAGCTTAGCGAGGGGGACAGGATCCGCGAACACCGGGGAGCTGTTTTTT
-,TRBV6-1,-,TRBJ1-1,CASSAGRSTEAFF,TGTGCCAGCAGCGCGGGCCGGAGCACTGAAGCTTTCTTT
-,TRBV15,TRBD1,TRBJ1-2,CATAYLGQGRYGYTF,TGTGCCACCGCCTATTTGGGACAGGGTCGCTATGGCTACACCTTC
many,TRBV4-2,-,TRBJ1-5,CASSQDGGMPQHF,TGTGCCAGCAGCCAAGACGGGGGGATGCCCCAGCATTTT
many,TRBV6-1,-,TRBJ2-5,CASSRYTARQETQYF,TGTGCCAGCAGTAGATACACAGCCAGACAAGAGACCCAGTACTTC
-,TRBV7-4,TRBD2,TRBJ2-1,CASSPRDRGPGLAGGSYNEQFF,TGTGCCAGCAGCCCGCGGGACAGGGGGCCAGGACTAGCGGGGGGTTCCTACAATGAGCAGTTCTTC
-,TRBV5-6,-,TRBJ1-1,CASSLFPAMNTEAFF,TGTGCCAGCAGCTTGTTTCCTGCAATGAACACTGAAGCTTTCTTT
-,TRBV7-8,-,TRBJ2-7,CASSIRGVKGSDYEQYF,TGTGCCAGCAGCATTAGAGGGGTAAAGGGTAGCGACTACGAGCAGTACTTC
few,TRBV20-1,-,TRBJ2-1,CSARDGGFHNEQFF,TGCAGTGCTAGAGATGGGGGTTTCCACAATGAGCAGTTCTTC
few,TRBV7-7,-,TRBJ2-2,CASSPVAGELFF,TGTGCTAGCAGCCCAGTTGCCGGGGAGCTGTTTTTT
few,TRBV6-5,-,TRBJ1-1,CASSLSGGRVTEAFF,TGTGCCAGCAGTCTCTCTGGGGGGCGCGTCACTGAAGCTTTCTTT
-,TRBV6-1,-,TRBJ2-1,CASNVAPGNEQFF,TGTGCCAGCAACGTCGCGCCTGGAAATGAGCAGTTCTTC
-,TRBV27,TRBD2,TRBJ2-4,CASSLTSLAGGLSIQYF,TGTGCCAGCAGTTTAACCTCACTAGCGGGGGGGCTGAGCATTCAGTACTTC
many,TRBV6-1,TRBD1,TRBJ2-3,CASSITGTGGFGTDTQYF,TGTGCCAGCAGTATCACCGGGACAGGGGGTTTCGGCACAGATACGCAGTATTTT
-,TRBV11-3,TRBD1,TRBJ2-2,CASSLDRVANTGELFF,TGTGCCAGCAGCTTGGACAGGGTCGCGAACACCGGGGAGCTGTTTTTT
few,TRBV2,-,TRBJ2-4,CASSDGPVLAKNIQYF,TGTGCCAGCAGTGATGGTCCCGTGCTAGCCAAAAACATTCAGTACTTC
few,TRBV2,-,TRBJ1-6,CASRGDGSYNSPLHF,TGTGCCAGCAGGGGTGATGGATCCTATAATTCACCCCTCCACTTT
-,TRBV19,-,TRBJ1-1,CASSTPDRRSMNTEAFF,TGTGCCAGTAGTACCCCCGACAGGCGCAGTATGAACACTGAAGCTTTCTTT
-,TRBV6-6,-,TRBJ2-2,CASSYYYWGADTGELFF,TGTGCCAGCAGTTACTATTATTGGGGGGCAGACACCGGGGAGCTGTTTTTT
few,TRBV12-3/TRBV12-4,-,TRBJ2-7,CASSQTGPYEQYF,TGTGCCAGCAGTCAGACAGGCCCCTACGAGCAGTACTTC
-,TRBV28,-,TRBJ1-1,CASSLTPKNTEAFF,TGTGCCAGCAGTTTAACCCCCAAGAACACTGAAGCTTTCTTT
many,TRBV7-8,-,TRBJ1-3,CASSPTAGRSRNTIYF,TGTGCCAGCAGCCCGACGGCAGGGCGGTCGAGAAACACCATATATTTT
many,TRBV7-8,-,TRBJ2-6,CASSLDRSSGANVLTF,TGTGCCAGCAGCCTAGATCGAAGCTCTGGGGCCAACGTCCTGACTTTC
-,TRBV12-3/TRBV12-4,-,TRBJ2-5,CASSLRGRIQETQYF,TGTGCCAGCAGTTTAAGAGGACGGATACAAGAGACCCAGTACTTC
-,TRBV27,TRBD2,TRBJ2-5,CASSPIGGGLPEETQYF,TGTGCCAGCAGTCCTATCGGCGGGGGGCTCCCCGAAGAGACCCAGTACTTC
-,TRBV4-1,-,TRBJ1-5,CASSQGRYRPQHF,TGCGCCAGCAGCCAAGGCCGTTATCGGCCCCAGCATTTT
few,TRBV6-2/TRBV6-3,TRBD1,TRBJ2-1,CASSEDRRYNEQFF,TGTGCCAGCAGTGAGGACAGGCGGTACAATGAGCAGTTCTTC
-,TRBV7-6,TRBD1,TRBJ2-5,CASSLSRDRGKETQYF,TGTGCCAGCAGCTTATCCCGGGACAGGGGGAAAGAGACCCAGTACTTC
-,TRBV27,-,TRBJ1-1,CASSLSLAGDEAFF,TGTGCCAGCAGTTTATCGCTAGCAGGGGATGAAGCTTTCTTT
few,TRBV6-1,TRBD2,TRBJ2-1,CASSGPGLAVNEQFF,TGTGCCAGCAGTGGTCCCGGACTAGCGGTCAATGAGCAGTTCTTC
-,TRBV6-2/TRBV6-3,-,TRBJ1-5,CASSYSPADLSNQPQHF,TGTGCCAGCAGTTACTCCCCAGCGGACCTTAGCAATCAGCCCCAGCATTTT
few,TRBV6-1,TRBD1,TRBJ1-2,CASSPRTGNIFYGYTF,TGTGCCAGCAGTCCAAGGACAGGGAACATATTCTATGGCTACACCTTC
-,TRBV7-9,-,TRBJ1-1,CAFTGSMNTEAFF,TGTGCCTTCACTGGTTCCATGAACACTGAAGCTTTCTTT
-,TRBV2,-,TRBJ1-1,CASPPDAFF,TGTGCCAGTCCCCCGGATGCTTTCTTT
few,TRBV18,TRBD2,TRBJ2-1,CASKETSGGYNEQFF,TGTGCCAGCAAAGAGACTAGCGGGGGGTACAATGAGCAGTTCTTC
-,TRBV2,TRBD2,TRBJ2-2,CASSKLGGANTGELFF,TGTGCCAGTAGTAAACTCGGGGGGGCCAACACCGGGGAGCTGTTTTTT
few,TRBV7-6,-,TRBJ1-1,CASSPGFHTEAFF,TGTGCCAGCAGCCCCGGGTTCCACACTGAAGCTTTCTTT
-,TRBV15,-,TRBJ2-1,CATSSAIFQGYEQFF,TGTGCCACCAGCAGCGCTATTTTTCAGGGGTATGAGCAGTTCTTC
few,TRBV11-2,TRBD1,TRBJ2-5,CASSKQGKETQYF,TGTGCCAGCAGCAAACAGGGGAAAGAGACCCAGTACTTC
-,TRBV7-9,-,TRBJ1-4,CASSLGREQEKLFF,TGTGCCAGCAGCTTAGGTAGAGAACAAGAAAAACTGTTTTTT